This record looks at one TCR beta chain sequence and its context. The antigen remains unidentified. Combined were second doses at about 4 or about 12 weeks. This specimen comes from a study of T cell responses to AZD1222 COVID-19 vaccine. Study results and limitations: Reportedly, nearly half of unique spike TCRs recognized epitopes outside B.1.351/B.1.1.7 mutations. Spike-specific TCR depth and breadth grew after two AZD1222 doses.

The protocol was immunoSEQ multiplex PCR, while the TCRdb copy is restricted to in-frame clones and leaves out a portion. The sample holds roughly 70,000 clones; roughly four fifths are singletons and the top ten take about 6%. CDR3 length equals 16 residues. CDR1 MGHRA and CDR2 YSYEKL come from the germline V gene. Trimming cost V 1 base and J 4 bases, with 13 bases left between them. Sequenced material: peripheral blood, taken 28 days after the second AZD1222 dose. The chain carries TRBV4-1 and TRBJ1-4; D uncertain. The sequence was obtained from an adult who received the AZD1222 COVID-19 vaccine. CDR3 DNA sequence: TGCGCCAGCAGCCAAGTCCAAGCGGGAATTAATGAAAAACTGTTTTTT. It is translated as CASSQVQAGINEKLFF.